These T cell receptor beta chains were read from a single sample in a study of CD8+CD57+ T cells in acquired aplastic anemia. Via MiXCR, TCRdb re-called the reads, giving one row per CDR3 protein. The sample carries fewer than 250,000 distinct CDR3 sequences, around 43% recorded once. The specimen was sorted CD4+, CD8+, or CD8+CD57+ T cells (not recorded which) from PBMCs. The source is a human donor with aplastic anemia. Both conserved end residues are part of each CDR3. Fields, in order: V gene, clone size, D gene, J gene, CDR3 DNA, CDR3 protein. D genes are given only for firm matches. Part of the rows lack a size; the others show once, few, many or a class for expanded clones.

TRBV19	NA	NA	TRBJ1-5	TGTGCCAGTAGCAACCCCTTCCTGTCCCAAGAGCACCGGCTCCAGCATTTT	CASSNPFLSQEHRLQHF
TRBV20-1	NA	NA	TRBJ1-1	TGCAGTGCTAGCAGACTAGCGGGAGTGGCTCGGGGAGGCGAAGCTTTCTTT	CSASRLAGVARGGEAFF
TRBV20-1	NA	TRBD1	TRBJ1-1	TGCAGTGCTAGAGATCGAGGGACAGGGGCTGGGACTGAAGCTTTCTTT	CSARDRGTGAGTEAFF
TRBV24-1	few	NA	TRBJ1-5	TGTGCCAGCAGTCCGGAGCACCGACCCAATCAGCCCCAGCATTTT	CASSPEHRPNQPQHF
TRBV6-2/TRBV6-3	NA	NA	TRBJ2-1	TGTGCCAGCAGTTACTCAGGTCCGACGAGCTCCTACAATGAGCAGTTCTTC	CASSYSGPTSSYNEQFF
TRBV11-2	many	NA	TRBJ2-7	TGTGCCAGCAGCTTAGATTGGGGGGAAAACGAGCAGTACTTC	CASSLDWGENEQYF
TRBV5-6	many	TRBD1	TRBJ2-5	TGTGCCAGCAGCTTGGTCGGGACAGGGAGTCGAGAGACCCAGTACTTC	CASSLVGTGSRETQYF
TRBV24-1	few	NA	TRBJ2-3	TGTGCCAGCGGGACCAGCACAGATACGCAGTATTTT	CASGTSTDTQYF
TRBV7-2	NA	NA	TRBJ1-1	TGTGCCAGCATTGTTACCGGGACGGAAGCTTTCTTT	CASIVTGTEAFF
TRBV4-3	many	TRBD1	TRBJ2-1	TGCGCCAGCAGCCGGGACAGGGCAAGCACGTCCATATACAATGAGCAGTTCTTC	CASSRDRASTSIYNEQFF
TRBV7-9	NA	NA	TRBJ2-1	TGTGCCAGCACCGTTACCCTTCAGGGCTGGGAGTCTGGCTACAATGAGCAGTTCTTC	CASTVTLQGWESGYNEQFF
TRBV29-1	NA	TRBD1	TRBJ1-1	TGCAGCGCCCACGACAGGGTTGTCGCTGAAGCTTTCTTT	CSAHDRVVAEAFF
TRBV10-3	NA	TRBD1	TRBJ1-4	TGTGCCATCAGTGAGGGACAGGGCAATGAAAAACTGTTTTTT	CAISEGQGNEKLFF
TRBV24-1	NA	TRBD2	TRBJ2-2	TGTGCCACCAGTGATCCGGGACTAGCGGGAGCCGGGGAGCTGTTTTTT	CATSDPGLAGAGELFF
TRBV7-2	NA	TRBD2	TRBJ2-7	TGTGCCAGCAGCTACCTAGCGGGGGGTGGCGAGCAGTACTTC	CASSYLAGGGEQYF
TRBV7-9	once	TRBD1	TRBJ1-5	TGTGCCAGCAGCCTAAGGTATGACAGGGTCAATCAGCCCCAGCATTTT	CASSLRYDRVNQPQHF
TRBV6-1	NA	NA	TRBJ2-1	TGTGCCAGCAGTGACCCAATGGAGCAGTTCTTC	CASSDPMEQFF
TRBV20-1	NA	TRBD1	TRBJ2-7	TGCAGTGCCCCGAGACAGGGTGGCGAGCAGTACTTC	CSAPRQGGEQYF
TRBV4-3	few	NA	TRBJ2-1	TGCGCCAGCAGCCAAGGGACAGCTCTTAGCTCCTACAATGAGCAGTTCTTC	CASSQGTALSSYNEQFF
TRBV30	many	TRBD1	TRBJ1-2	TGTGCCTGGAGTCCGGGACAGGGGGACTATGGCTACACCTTC	CAWSPGQGDYGYTF
TRBV7-7	many	NA	TRBJ2-2	TGTGCTAGCAGCCTGCGGGGGCTGGGGGGCACCGGGGAGCTGTTTTTT	CASSLRGLGGTGELFF
TRBV20-1	few	NA	TRBJ2-5	TGCAGTGCTAGAGAGACCCAGTACTTC	CSARETQYF
TRBV19	many	TRBD2	TRBJ2-7	TGTGCCAGTAGTAATACCTATAGCGGGAGTAGCTACGAGCAGTACTTC	CASSNTYSGSSYEQYF
TRBV9	many	TRBD2	TRBJ2-3	TGTGCCAGCAGCGGACTAGCGATGTCAACAGATACGCAGTATTTT	CASSGLAMSTDTQYF
TRBV15	NA	TRBD1	TRBJ1-4	TGTGCCACCAGCAGAGACCGCCCGGCCTCCGGGACAGGGCATGAAAAACTGTTTTTT	CATSRDRPASGTGHEKLFF
TRBV5-1	many	NA	TRBJ2-7	TGCGCCAGCAGCGCGACCCGCGGCCCCCTTGGCGAGCAGTACTTC	CASSATRGPLGEQYF
TRBV9	few	TRBD2	TRBJ2-7	TGTGCCAGCAGCGTAGGGGGGGGAACCTACGAGCAGTACTTC	CASSVGGGTYEQYF
TRBV28	NA	TRBD2	TRBJ2-3	TGTGCCAGCAGTTGGGTTGGGGGAGGGCCCACAGATACGCAGTATTTT	CASSWVGGGPTDTQYF
TRBV7-9	NA	TRBD2	TRBJ2-1	TGTGCCAGCAGCTCCCCGGGGGGATACAATGAGCAGTTCTTC	CASSSPGGYNEQFF
TRBV6-5	few	TRBD1	TRBJ2-7	TGTGCCAGCAGTTACATACTGGTCCGGGACAGTCCTACGGAGCAGTACTTC	CASSYILVRDSPTEQYF
TRBV15	once	NA	TRBJ1-1	TGTGCCACCAGCAGAGATCCAGGGATCACTGAGGCTTTCTTT	CATSRDPGITEAFF
TRBV25-1	NA	NA	TRBJ1-2	TGTGCCAGCAGTTCCCCCCAGGGTAACTATGGCTACACCTTC	CASSSPQGNYGYTF
TRBV24-1	NA	TRBD1	TRBJ2-7	TGTGCCAGCAGTCCCGGGACAGGGGACCTATCCTACGAGCAGTACTTC	CASSPGTGDLSYEQYF
TRBV10-2	NA	NA	TRBJ1-2	TGCGCCAGCAGTGAGGGGGCGGACTATGGCTACACCTTC	CASSEGADYGYTF
TRBV25-1	NA	NA	TRBJ2-3	TGTGCCAGCAGTGAGGTCTTCTGGACAGATACGCAGTATTTT	CASSEVFWTDTQYF
TRBV19	NA	NA	TRBJ2-1	TGTGCCAGTAGTACCGGGGTATATGGGGACAATGAGCAGTTCTTC	CASSTGVYGDNEQFF
TRBV30	many	NA	TRBJ1-6	TGTGCCTGGCTTGCAGGGGATGGTTCACCCCTCCACTTT	CAWLAGDGSPLHF
TRBV9	NA	NA	TRBJ1-4	TGTGCCAGCAGCCGGACCGGGGGTGAAAAACTGTTTTTT	CASSRTGGEKLFF
TRBV7-9	many	NA	TRBJ1-1	TGTGCCAGCAGCTTTTCGGGGGGGTCAGGCACTGAAGCTTTCTTT	CASSFSGGSGTEAFF
TRBV5-8	few	TRBD1	TRBJ1-5	TGTGCCAGCAGCCAAGATGAGACAGGGGGTGGGTTAAGGAATCAGCCCCAGCATTTT	CASSQDETGGGLRNQPQHF
TRBV9	many	NA	TRBJ1-2	TGTGCCAGCAGCCCCCGTGGGACACTTTATGGCTACACCTTC	CASSPRGTLYGYTF
TRBV30	few	NA	TRBJ2-1	TGTGCCTGGAGGGACTACTACAATGAGCAGTTCTTC	CAWRDYYNEQFF
TRBV9	many	NA	TRBJ2-1	TGTGCCAGCAGCGGACGATACAATGAGCAGTTCTTC	CASSGRYNEQFF
TRBV5-6	NA	NA	TRBJ1-4	TGTGCCAGCAGTGAAGGTGCCCTTGATGAAAAACTGTTTTTT	CASSEGALDEKLFF
TRBV6-5	NA	TRBD2	TRBJ2-1	TGTGCCAGCAGTTATGCATTCCGGCTAGCGGCCTACAATGAGCAGTTCTTC	CASSYAFRLAAYNEQFF
TRBV10-3	many	NA	TRBJ2-7	TGTGCCATCAGTGAGACGTCAACTGCCCCCTACGAGCAGTACTTC	CAISETSTAPYEQYF
TRBV19	NA	NA	TRBJ2-6	TGTGCCAGTAGTATAGGTTCGGACTCTGGGGCCAACGTCCTGACTTTC	CASSIGSDSGANVLTF
TRBV20-1	NA	NA	TRBJ1-6	TGCAGTGCTAGAGACCCCGAGTCAGGGGATAATTCACCCCTCCACTTT	CSARDPESGDNSPLHF
TRBV6-1	NA	NA	TRBJ2-7	TGTGCCAGCAGTGAAGGGGCTTTTATCTACGAGCAGTACTTC	CASSEGAFIYEQYF
TRBV7-9	NA	TRBD1	TRBJ1-4	TGTGCCAGCGTACAGGGGGCGCAGGAAAAACTGTTTTTT	CASVQGAQEKLFF